This entry concerns a single TCR beta chain. The data derive from a study of blood T cell repertoires in COVID-19. Study information: Whether acute or convalescent, the COVID-19 samples came from the United States, Italy and Spain. PBMCs, B-cell-depleted T cells, or T cells were the source of the cDNA or gDNA that made up the material.

Seattle's cohort entered during active infection and was followed longitudinally. Authors' analysis steps: From reference gene primer amplification, estimates of nucleated cell counts were derived. Method: immunoSEQ multiplex PCR; TCRdb's copy keeps in-frame clones and lacks some. That table gives V, J and clone size, and the DNA gave D and trimming. Among over 150,000 clones listed, more than 75% were seen once. V gave up 5 bases and J gave up 8 bases, with 19 bases separating them. The germline gives CDR1 SGHAT, CDR2 FQNNGV. The CDR3 totals 15 residues. The receptor's source is a man aged 55 to 70 with COVID-19, enrolled during active disease. The sequencing sample was made of peripheral blood. The J gene is TRBJ2-1, the V gene TRBV11-2; D remains ambiguous. This chain's CDR3 is CASSRSNVPVDEQFF. The CDR3 DNA sequence: TGTGCCAGCAGCCGAAGCAACGTCCCCGTGGATGAGCAGTTCTTC.